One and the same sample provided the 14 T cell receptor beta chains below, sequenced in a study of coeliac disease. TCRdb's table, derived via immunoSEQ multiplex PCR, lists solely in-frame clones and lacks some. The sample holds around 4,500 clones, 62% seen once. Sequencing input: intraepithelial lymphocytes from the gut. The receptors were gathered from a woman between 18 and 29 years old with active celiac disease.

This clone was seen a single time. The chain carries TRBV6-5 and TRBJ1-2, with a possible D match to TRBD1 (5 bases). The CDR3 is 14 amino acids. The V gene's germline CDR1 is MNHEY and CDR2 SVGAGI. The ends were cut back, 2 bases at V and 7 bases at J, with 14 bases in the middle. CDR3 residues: CASSYEAGVFGYTF. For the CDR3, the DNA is TGTGCCAGCAGTTACGAGGCGGGGGTCTTTGGCTACACCTTC.

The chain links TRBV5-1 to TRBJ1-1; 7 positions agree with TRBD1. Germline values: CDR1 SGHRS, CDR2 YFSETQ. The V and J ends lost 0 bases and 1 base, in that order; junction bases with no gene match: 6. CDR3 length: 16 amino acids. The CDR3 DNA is TGCGCCAGCAGCTTGGCAGAGACAGGGAAGAACACTGAAGCTTTCTTT. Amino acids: CASSLAETGKNTEAFF. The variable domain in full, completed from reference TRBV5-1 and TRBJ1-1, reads KAGVTQTPRYLIKTRGQQVTLSCSPISGHRSVSWYQQTPGQGLQFLFEYFSETQRNKGNFPGRFSGRQFSNSRSEMNVSTLELGDSALYLCASSLAETGKNTEAFFGQGTRLTVV.

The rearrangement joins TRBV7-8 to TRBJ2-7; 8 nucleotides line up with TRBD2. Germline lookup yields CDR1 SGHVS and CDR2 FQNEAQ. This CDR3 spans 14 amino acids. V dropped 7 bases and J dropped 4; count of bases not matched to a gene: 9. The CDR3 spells CASTLGGTSYEQYF. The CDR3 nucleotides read TGTGCCAGCACCCTAGGAGGGACTAGTTACGAGCAGTACTTC.

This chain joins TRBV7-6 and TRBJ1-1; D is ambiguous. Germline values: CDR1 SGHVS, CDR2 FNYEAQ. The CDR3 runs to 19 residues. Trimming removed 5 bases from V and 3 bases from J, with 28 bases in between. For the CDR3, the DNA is TGTGCCAGCAGCCGCCGGGGTGGAGCCGTACATAATTGGGACACTGAAGCTTTCTTT. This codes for CASSRRGGAVHNWDTEAFF. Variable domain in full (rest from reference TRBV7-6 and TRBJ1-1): GAGVSQSPRYKVTKRGQDVALRCDPISGHVSLYWYRQALGQGPEFLTYFNYEAQQDKSGLPNDRFSAERPEGSISTLTIQRTEQRDSAMYRCASSRRGGAVHNWDTEAFFGQGTRLTVV.

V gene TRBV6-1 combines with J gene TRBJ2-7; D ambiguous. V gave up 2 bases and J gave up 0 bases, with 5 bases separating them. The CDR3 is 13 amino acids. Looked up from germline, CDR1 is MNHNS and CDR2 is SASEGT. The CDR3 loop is CASSEQYSYEQYF. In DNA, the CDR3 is TGTGCCAGCAGTGAACAGTACTCCTACGAGCAGTACTTC.

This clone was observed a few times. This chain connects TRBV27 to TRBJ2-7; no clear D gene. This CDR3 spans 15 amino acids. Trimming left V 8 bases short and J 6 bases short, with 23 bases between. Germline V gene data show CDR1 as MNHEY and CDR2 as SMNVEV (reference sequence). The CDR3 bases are TGTGCCAGCGGCTCCGGGTCTCTACCCCAAGCCGAGCAGTACTTC. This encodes CASGSGSLPQAEQYF.

CDR3 DNA sequence: TGTGCCAGCAGCTTAGGGGACAGGGTCAATCAGCCCCAGCATTTT. This sequence encodes CASSLGDRVNQPQHF. This sequence joins TRBV7-9 and TRBJ1-5, with TRBD1 identical over 9 bases. This CDR3 is built from 15 residues. J lost 3 bases, V lost 1 base, and 1 base had no gene match. The germline gives CDR1 SEHNR, CDR2 FQNEAQ (reference sequence).

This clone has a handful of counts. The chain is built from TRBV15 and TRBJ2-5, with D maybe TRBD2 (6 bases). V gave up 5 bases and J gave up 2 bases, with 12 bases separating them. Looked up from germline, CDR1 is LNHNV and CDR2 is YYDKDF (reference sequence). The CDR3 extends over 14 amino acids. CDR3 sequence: CATSWYSGQETQYF. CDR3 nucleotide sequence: TGTGCCACCAGCTGGTATAGCGGACAAGAGACCCAGTACTTC. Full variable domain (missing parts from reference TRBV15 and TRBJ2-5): DAMVIQNPRYQVTQFGKPVTLSCSQTLNHNVMYWYQQKSSQAPKLLFHYYDKDFNNEADTPDNFQSRRPNTSFCFLDIRSPGLGDTAMYLCATSWYSGQETQYFGPGTRLLVL.

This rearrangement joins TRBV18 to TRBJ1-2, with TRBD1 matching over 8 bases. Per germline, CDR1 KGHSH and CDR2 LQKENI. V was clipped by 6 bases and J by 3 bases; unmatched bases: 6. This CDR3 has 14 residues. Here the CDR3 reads CASSFDRGHYGYTF. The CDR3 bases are TGTGCCAGCTCGTTCGACAGGGGTCACTATGGCTACACCTTC.

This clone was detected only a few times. This CDR3 reads CASSSTGLPDTQYF. In DNA form, the CDR3 reads TGCGCCAGCAGCTCCACAGGTTTACCAGATACGCAGTATTTT. The genes are TRBV5-1 and TRBJ2-3; TRBD1 is a possible D gene (5 bases). Per germline, CDR1 SGHRS and CDR2 YFSETQ. The CDR3 is 14 amino acids. V was pared by 3 bases and J by 4 bases, with 12 bases between.

In DNA form, the CDR3 reads TGTGCCAGCAAGAGACCCGAGGGATACAATGAGCAGTTCTTC. As protein: CASKRPEGYNEQFF. The chain combines TRBV6-1 with TRBJ2-1, with D possibly TRBD2 on 5 matching bases. There are 14 residues in the CDR3. The V and J ends lost 7 bases and 4 bases respectively, with 14 bases between them. Germline CDR1 and CDR2: MNHNS and SASEGT.

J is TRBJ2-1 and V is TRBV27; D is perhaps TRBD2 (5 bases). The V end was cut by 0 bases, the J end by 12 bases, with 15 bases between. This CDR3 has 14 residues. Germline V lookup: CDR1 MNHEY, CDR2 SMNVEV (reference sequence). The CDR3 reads CASSLSPVTGWQFF. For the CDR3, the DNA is TGTGCCAGCAGTTTATCGCCCGTGACGGGATGGCAGTTCTTC.

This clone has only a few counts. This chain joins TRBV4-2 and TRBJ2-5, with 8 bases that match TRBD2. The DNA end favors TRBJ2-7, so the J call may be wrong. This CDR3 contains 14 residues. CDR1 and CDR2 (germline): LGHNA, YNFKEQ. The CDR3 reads CASSPGTRAYEQYF. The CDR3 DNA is TGTGCCAGCAGCCCCGGGACTAGGGCCTACGAGCAGTACTTC.

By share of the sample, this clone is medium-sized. The CDR3 region is CASETGTSAWDEQFF. The DNA for the CDR3 is TGTGCCAGCGAGACCGGGACTAGCGCATGGGATGAGCAGTTCTTC. The gene calls are TRBV2 and TRBJ2-1; 10 bases are a match to TRBD2. Germline values: CDR1 SNHLY, CDR2 FYNNEI. The V segment lost 8 bases and the J segment 8 bases; nucleotides outside the gene matches: 12. The CDR3 has 15 amino acids.